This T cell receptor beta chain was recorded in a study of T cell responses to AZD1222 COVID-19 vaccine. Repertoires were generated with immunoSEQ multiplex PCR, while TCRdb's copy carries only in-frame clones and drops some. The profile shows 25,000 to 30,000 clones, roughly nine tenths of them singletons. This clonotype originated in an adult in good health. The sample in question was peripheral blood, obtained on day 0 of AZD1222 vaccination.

The CDR3, as DNA: TGTGCCAGCTCCCTTTGGGGCACAGATACGCAGTATTTT. The encoded protein is CASSLWGTDTQYF. The chain combines TRBV12-3 or TRBV12-4 with TRBJ2-3; D gene ambiguous. This CDR3 comprises 13 residues. Trimming removed 8 bases from V and 1 base from J, with 10 bases in between.